Listed below are T cell receptor beta chains from one sample, sequenced in a study of shared clonotypes between healthy human individuals. Method: immunoSEQ multiplex PCR; TCRdb's copy keeps in-frame clones and lacks some. The sample consists of under 1,100,000 clones, around 82% of them appearing once. The sequenced sample consisted of memory CD4+ T cells from PBMCs. The source of these receptors is a man aged 18 to 29 in good health. Some clones in this sample may be carry-over from other donors' samples. CDR3s leave out the opening cysteine and the closing phenylalanine or tryptophan. A D gene is named only where the DNA matches it firmly. Clone size is shown for a subset of rows, as once, few, many or a class of expanded clone.

J: TRBJ2-7
D: .
size: .
V: TRBV27
CDR3: ASTHRLGSSYEQY

J: TRBJ1-1
D: .
size: .
V: TRBV29-1
CDR3: SVVWTEAF

J: TRBJ2-5
D: TRBD1
size: .
V: TRBV7-9
CDR3: ASSKQGQETQY

J: TRBJ2-7
D: .
size: .
V: TRBV28
CDR3: ASSSSRANYEQY

J: TRBJ1-5
D: TRBD1
size: once
V: TRBV6-1
CDR3: ASSVGQGNSNQPQH

J: TRBJ1-1
D: TRBD1
size: once
V: TRBV25-1
CDR3: ASKQGTAREAF

J: TRBJ2-1
D: .
size: few
V: TRBV4-1
CDR3: ASGKGWGNEQF

J: TRBJ1-2
D: .
size: .
V: TRBV6-1
CDR3: ASSETGRDGYT

J: TRBJ2-7
D: TRBD2
size: .
V: TRBV6-6
CDR3: ASSSPSGSAYEQY

J: TRBJ1-1
D: .
size: .
V: TRBV18
CDR3: ASSGKQRTTEAF

J: TRBJ2-6
D: TRBD1
size: .
V: TRBV5-4
CDR3: ASSGTGGSGANVLT

J: TRBJ1-2
D: .
size: .
V: TRBV30
CDR3: AWAASYGYT

J: TRBJ2-1
D: .
size: .
V: TRBV7-3
CDR3: ASSLMTRIGYNEQF

J: TRBJ1-5
D: .
size: .
V: TRBV4-3
CDR3: ASSQVGGGSPQH

J: TRBJ1-5
D: .
size: .
V: TRBV6-5
CDR3: ASSYSANQPQH

J: TRBJ2-7
D: .
size: .
V: TRBV28
CDR3: AWSERDSNEQY

J: TRBJ2-7
D: .
size: once
V: TRBV6-6
CDR3: ASSYSIPGTYEQY

J: TRBJ2-1
D: .
size: few
V: TRBV5-6
CDR3: ASSRRGRIYNEQF

J: TRBJ2-4
D: .
size: few
V: TRBV6-1
CDR3: ASSLQNSQY

J: TRBJ2-1
D: TRBD2
size: .
V: TRBV27
CDR3: ASSLPIPSGMEQF

J: TRBJ2-1
D: TRBD1
size: .
V: TRBV28
CDR3: ASSLFRGSGGYNEQF

J: TRBJ1-1
D: .
size: .
V: TRBV19
CDR3: ASSLGSFSEAF

J: TRBJ2-5
D: .
size: .
V: TRBV5-6
CDR3: ASSLKGQRQETAQY

J: TRBJ1-2
D: .
size: .
V: TRBV7-3
CDR3: ASSPAGVPYGYT

J: TRBJ2-3
D: TRBD2
size: .
V: TRBV28
CDR3: ASSFAGGFTDTQY

J: TRBJ2-1
D: .
size: .
V: TRBV27
CDR3: ASSLSTSYNEQF

J: TRBJ2-5
D: TRBD2
size: .
V: TRBV29-1
CDR3: SVRNGGRIETQY

J: TRBJ2-2
D: .
size: .
V: TRBV7-2
CDR3: ASSLMSGLNTGELF

J: TRBJ2-5
D: .
size: .
V: TRBV20-1
CDR3: SANRQETQY